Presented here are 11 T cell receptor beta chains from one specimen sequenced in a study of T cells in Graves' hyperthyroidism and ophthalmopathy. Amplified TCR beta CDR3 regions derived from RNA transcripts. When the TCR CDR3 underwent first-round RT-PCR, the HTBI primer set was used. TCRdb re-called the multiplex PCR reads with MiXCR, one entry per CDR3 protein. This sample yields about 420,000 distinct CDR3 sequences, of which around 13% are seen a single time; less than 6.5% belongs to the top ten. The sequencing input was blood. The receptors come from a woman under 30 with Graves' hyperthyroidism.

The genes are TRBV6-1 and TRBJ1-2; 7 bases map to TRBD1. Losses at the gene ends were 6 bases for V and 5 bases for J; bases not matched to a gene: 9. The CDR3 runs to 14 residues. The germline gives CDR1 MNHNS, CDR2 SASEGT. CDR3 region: CASRPTGSAYGYTF. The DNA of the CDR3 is TGTGCCAGCAGGCCGACAGGGTCCGCTTATGGCTACACCTTC.

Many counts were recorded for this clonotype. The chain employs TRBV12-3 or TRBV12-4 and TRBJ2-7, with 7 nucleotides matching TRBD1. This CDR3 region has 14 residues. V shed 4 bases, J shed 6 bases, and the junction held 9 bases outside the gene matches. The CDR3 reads CASSSMTGNSEQYF. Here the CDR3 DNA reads TGTGCCAGCAGTTCTATGACAGGGAACTCCGAGCAGTACTTC.

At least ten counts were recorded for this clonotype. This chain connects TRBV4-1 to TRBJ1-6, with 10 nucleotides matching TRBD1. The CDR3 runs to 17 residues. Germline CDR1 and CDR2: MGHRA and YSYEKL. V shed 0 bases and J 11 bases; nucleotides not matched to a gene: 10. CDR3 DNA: TGCGCCAGCAGCCAAGAGGAAACGGGACAGGGGACGACACCCCTCCACTTT. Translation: CASSQEETGQGTTPLHF.

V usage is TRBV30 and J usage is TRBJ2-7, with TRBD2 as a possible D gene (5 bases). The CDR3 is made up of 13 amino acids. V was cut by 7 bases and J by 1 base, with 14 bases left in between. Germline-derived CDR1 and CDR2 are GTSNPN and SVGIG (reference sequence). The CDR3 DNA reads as TGTGCCTTTGCGGGCAGCCCTTCCTACGAGCAGTACTTC. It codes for CAFAGSPSYEQYF.

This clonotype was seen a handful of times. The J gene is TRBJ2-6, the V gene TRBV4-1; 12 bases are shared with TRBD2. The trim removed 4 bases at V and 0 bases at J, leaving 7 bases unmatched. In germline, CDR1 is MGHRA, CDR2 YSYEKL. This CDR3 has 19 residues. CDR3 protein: CASSPGLAGIISGANVLTF. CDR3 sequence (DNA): TGCGCCAGCAGCCCCGGACTAGCGGGAATAATCTCTGGGGCCAACGTCCTGACTTTC.

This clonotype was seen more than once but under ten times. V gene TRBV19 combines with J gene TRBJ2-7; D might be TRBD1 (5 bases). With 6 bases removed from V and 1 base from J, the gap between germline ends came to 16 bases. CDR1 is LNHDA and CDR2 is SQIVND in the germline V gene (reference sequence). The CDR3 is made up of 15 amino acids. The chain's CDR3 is CASSADLDISYEQYF. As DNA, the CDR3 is TGTGCCAGTAGCGCTGACCTGGACATTTCCTACGAGCAGTACTTC.

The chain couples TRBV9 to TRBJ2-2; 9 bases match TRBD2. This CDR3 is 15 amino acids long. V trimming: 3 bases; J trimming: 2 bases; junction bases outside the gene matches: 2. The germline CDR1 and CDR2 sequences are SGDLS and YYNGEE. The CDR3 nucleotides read TGTGCCAGCAGCGGAGCGGGAGGTAACACCGGGGAGCTGTTTTTT. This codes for CASSGAGGNTGELFF.

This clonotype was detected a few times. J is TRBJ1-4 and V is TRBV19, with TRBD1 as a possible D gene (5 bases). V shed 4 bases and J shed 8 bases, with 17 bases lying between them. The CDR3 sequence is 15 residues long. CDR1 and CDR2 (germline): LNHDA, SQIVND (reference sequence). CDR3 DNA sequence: TGTGCCAGTAGTACAACCGGGACCGGAGGGGAAAAACTGTTTTTT. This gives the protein CASSTTGTGGEKLFF.

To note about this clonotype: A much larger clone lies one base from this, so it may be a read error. The CDR3 sequence: CASSWDGTGELLF. The DNA of the CDR3 is TGTGCCAGCAGCTGGGATGGCACCGGGGAGCTGCTTTTT. The gene calls are TRBV11-1 and TRBJ2-2; perhaps TRBD2 as D (5 bases). The CDR3 sequence is 13 residues long. Germline CDR1 is SGHAT and CDR2 is FQDESV (reference sequence).

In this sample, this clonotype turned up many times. For the CDR3, the DNA is TGTGCCAGCAGGGGGGTACCAGCGGGGGAGACCCAGTACTTC. Translated, it gives CASRGVPAGETQYF. The chain combines TRBV12-3 or TRBV12-4 with TRBJ2-5; 7 bases fit TRBD2. After removal of 6 bases from V and 5 bases from J, the junction contained 9 bases not matched to a gene. The CDR3 runs to 14 residues.

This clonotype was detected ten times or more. The CDR3 DNA reads as TGTGCCAGCAGTAGATTCGGGACTAGCTCGGGAAATGAGCAGTTCTTC. Translation: CASSRFGTSSGNEQFF. The J gene is TRBJ2-1, the V gene TRBV6-2 or TRBV6-3; 9 bases align to TRBD2. The junction had 12 bases not matched to a gene; V was cut back by 5 bases and J by 7 bases. CDR1 is MNHEY and CDR2 is SVGEGT in the germline V gene. The CDR3 totals 16 residues.